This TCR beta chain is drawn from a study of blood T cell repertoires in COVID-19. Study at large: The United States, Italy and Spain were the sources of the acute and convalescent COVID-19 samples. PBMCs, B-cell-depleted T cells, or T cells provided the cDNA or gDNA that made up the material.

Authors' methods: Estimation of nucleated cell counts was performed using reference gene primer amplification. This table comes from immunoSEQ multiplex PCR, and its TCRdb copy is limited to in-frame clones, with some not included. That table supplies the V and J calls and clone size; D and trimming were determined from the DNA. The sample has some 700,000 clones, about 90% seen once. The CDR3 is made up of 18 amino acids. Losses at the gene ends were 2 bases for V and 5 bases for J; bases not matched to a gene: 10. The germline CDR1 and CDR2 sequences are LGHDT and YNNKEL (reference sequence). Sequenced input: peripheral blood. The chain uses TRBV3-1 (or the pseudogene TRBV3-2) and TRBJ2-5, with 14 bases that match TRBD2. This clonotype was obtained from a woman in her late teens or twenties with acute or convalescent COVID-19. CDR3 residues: CASSQSWTSGGPSETQYF. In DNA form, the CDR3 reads TGTGCCAGCAGCCAATCCTGGACTAGCGGGGGGCCGTCGGAGACCCAGTACTTC.